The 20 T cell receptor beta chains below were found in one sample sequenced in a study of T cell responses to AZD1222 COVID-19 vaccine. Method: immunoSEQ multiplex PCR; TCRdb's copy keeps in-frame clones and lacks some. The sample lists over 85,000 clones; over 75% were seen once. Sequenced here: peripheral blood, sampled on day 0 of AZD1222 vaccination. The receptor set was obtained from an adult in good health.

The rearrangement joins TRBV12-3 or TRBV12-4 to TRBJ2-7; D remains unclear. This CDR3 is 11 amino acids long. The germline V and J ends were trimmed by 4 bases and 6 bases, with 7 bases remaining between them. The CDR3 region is CASSYSGEQYF. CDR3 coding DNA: TGTGCCAGCAGTTACTCGGGCGAGCAGTACTTC.

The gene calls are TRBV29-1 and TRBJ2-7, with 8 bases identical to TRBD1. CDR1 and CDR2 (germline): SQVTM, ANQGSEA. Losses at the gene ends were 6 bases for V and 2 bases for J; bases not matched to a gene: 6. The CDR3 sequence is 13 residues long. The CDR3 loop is CSVGQGGPYEQYF. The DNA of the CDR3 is TGCAGCGTCGGACAGGGAGGACCCTACGAGCAGTACTTC.

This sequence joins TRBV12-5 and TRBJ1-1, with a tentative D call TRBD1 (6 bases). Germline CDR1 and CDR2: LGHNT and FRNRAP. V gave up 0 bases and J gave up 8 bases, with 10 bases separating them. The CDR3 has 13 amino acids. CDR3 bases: TGTGCTAGTGGTTTGGTAGGGGGAGTGGAAGCTTTCTTT. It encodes CASGLVGGVEAFF.

The CDR3 is CASRPGGVADTQYF. In DNA, the CDR3 is TGTGCCAGCAGGCCGGGGGGGGTGGCAGATACGCAGTATTTT. J is TRBJ2-3 and V is TRBV28; 8 bases match TRBD2. The CDR3 totals 14 residues. The J segment lost 4 bases and the V segment lost 6 bases, leaving 6 bases of the junction unmatched. Germline V lookup: CDR1 MDHEN, CDR2 SYDVKM. Full variable domain (remainder filled in from reference TRBV28 and TRBJ2-3): DVKVTQSSRYLVKRTGEKVFLECVQDMDHENMFWYRQDPGLGLRLIYFSYDVKMKEKGDIPEGYSVSREKKERFSLILESASTNQTSMYLCASRPGGVADTQYFGPGTRLTVL.

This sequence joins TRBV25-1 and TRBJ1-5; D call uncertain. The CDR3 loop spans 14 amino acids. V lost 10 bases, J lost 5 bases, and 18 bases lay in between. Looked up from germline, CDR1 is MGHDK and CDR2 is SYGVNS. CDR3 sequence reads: CAITPTGRHQPQHF. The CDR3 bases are TGTGCCATCACACCGACGGGGAGGCATCAGCCCCAGCATTTT.

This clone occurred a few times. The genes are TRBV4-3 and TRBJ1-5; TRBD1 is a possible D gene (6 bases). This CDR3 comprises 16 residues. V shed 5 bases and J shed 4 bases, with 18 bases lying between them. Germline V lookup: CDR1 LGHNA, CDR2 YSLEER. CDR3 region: CASSYLWGAGNQPQHF. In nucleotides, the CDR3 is TGCGCCAGCAGCTACCTCTGGGGGGCCGGGAATCAGCCCCAGCATTTT.

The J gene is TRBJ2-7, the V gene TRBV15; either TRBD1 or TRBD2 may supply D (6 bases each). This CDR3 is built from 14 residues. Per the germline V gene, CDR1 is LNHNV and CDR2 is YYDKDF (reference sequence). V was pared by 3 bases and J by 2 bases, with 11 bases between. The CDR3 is CATSRRDITYEQYF. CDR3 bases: TGTGCCACCAGCAGGCGGGACATTACCTACGAGCAGTACTTC.

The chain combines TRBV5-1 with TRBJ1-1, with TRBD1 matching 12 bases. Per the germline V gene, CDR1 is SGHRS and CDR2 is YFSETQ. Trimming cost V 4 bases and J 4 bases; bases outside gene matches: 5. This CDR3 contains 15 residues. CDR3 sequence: CASSTGDRGLTEAFF. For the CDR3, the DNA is TGCGCCAGCAGCACCGGGGACAGGGGGCTCACTGAAGCTTTCTTT.

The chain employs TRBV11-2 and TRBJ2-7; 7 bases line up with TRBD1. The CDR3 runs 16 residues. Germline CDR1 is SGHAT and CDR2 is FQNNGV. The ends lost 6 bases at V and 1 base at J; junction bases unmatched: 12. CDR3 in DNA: TGTGCCAGCAGTCCCACGACAGGGCTAAATTCCTACGAGCAGTACTTC. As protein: CASSPTTGLNSYEQYF.

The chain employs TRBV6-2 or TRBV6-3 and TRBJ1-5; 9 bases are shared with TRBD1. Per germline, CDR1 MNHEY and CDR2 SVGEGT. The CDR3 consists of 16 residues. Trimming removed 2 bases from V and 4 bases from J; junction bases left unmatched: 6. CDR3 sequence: CASSYEQGAPNQPQHF. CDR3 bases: TGTGCCAGCAGTTACGAACAGGGGGCGCCTAATCAGCCCCAGCATTTT.

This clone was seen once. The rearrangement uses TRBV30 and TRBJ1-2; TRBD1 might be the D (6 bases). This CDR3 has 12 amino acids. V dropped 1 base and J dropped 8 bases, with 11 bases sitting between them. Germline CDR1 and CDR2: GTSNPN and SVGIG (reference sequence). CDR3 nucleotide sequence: TGTGCCTGGAGTGGGCAGGGGTGGGGCTACACCTTC. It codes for CAWSGQGWGYTF.

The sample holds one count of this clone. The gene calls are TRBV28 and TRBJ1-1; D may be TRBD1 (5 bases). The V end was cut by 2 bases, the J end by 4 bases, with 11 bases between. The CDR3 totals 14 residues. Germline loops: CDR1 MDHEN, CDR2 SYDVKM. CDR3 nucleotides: TGTGCCAGCAGTTTAGTGATAGGGGCCACTGAAGCTTTCTTT. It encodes CASSLVIGATEAFF.

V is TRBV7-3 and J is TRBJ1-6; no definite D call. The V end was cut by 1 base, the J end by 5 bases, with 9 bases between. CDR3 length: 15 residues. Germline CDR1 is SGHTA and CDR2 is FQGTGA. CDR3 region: CASSLNPGHNSPLHF. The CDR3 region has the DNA TGTGCCAGCAGCTTAAATCCTGGACATAATTCACCCCTCCACTTT.

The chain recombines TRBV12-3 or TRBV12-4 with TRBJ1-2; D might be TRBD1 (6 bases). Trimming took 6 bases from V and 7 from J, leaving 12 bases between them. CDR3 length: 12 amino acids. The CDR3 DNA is TGTGCCAGCAGGGTCGGACAGACTGGCTACACCTTC. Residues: CASRVGQTGYTF.

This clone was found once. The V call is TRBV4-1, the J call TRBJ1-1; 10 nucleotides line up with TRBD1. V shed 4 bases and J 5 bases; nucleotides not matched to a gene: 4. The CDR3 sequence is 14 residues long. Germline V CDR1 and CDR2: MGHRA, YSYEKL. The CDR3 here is CASSPDRGNTEAFF. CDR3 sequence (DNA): TGCGCCAGCAGCCCGGACAGGGGGAATACTGAAGCTTTCTTT.

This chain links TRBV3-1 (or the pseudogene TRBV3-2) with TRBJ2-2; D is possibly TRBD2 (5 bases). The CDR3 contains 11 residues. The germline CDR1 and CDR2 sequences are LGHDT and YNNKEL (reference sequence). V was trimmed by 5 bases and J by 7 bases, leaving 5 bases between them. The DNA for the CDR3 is TGTGCCAGCAGCGAGGGCGGGGAGCTGTTTTTT. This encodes CASSEGGELFF.

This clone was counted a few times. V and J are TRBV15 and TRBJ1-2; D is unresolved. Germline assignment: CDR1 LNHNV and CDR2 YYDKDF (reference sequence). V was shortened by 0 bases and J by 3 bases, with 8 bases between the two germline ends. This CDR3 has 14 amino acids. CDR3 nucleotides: TGTGCCACCAGCAGAGATCCCGCGCACTATGGCTACACCTTC. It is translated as CATSRDPAHYGYTF.

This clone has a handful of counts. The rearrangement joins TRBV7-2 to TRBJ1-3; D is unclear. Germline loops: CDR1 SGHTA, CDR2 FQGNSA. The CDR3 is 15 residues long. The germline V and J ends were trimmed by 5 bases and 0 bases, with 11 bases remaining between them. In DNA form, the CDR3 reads TGTGCCAGCAGCCAAGGGTCCAGCTCTGGAAACACCATATATTTT. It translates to CASSQGSSSGNTIYF.

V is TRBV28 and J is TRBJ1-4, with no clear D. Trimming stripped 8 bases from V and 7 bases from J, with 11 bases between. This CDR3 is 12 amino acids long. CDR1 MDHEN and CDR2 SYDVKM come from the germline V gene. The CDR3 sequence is CASGVLGEKLFF. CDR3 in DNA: TGTGCCAGCGGGGTTTTGGGTGAAAAACTGTTTTTT.

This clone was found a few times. Written as DNA, the CDR3 is TGTGCCAGCAGCCTTGGGGGTACGGTGATAGGGTCTGAAGCTTTCTTT. Translation: CASSLGGTVIGSEAFF. The gene calls are TRBV7-2 and TRBJ1-1; possible D gene TRBD1, 5 bases. Looked up from germline, CDR1 is SGHTA and CDR2 is FQGNSA. V lost 5 bases and J 6 bases, leaving 22 bases between the germline ends. The CDR3 has 16 amino acids.